These 6 T cell receptor beta chains were all obtained from the same sample, sequenced in a study of tumor-infiltrating lymphocytes in primary liver carcinoma. Making TCR beta cDNA involved approximately 530 ng total RNA and a constant-region primer. Amplification in three nested multiplex PCR rounds with slightly modified ARM-PCR gave rise to TCR beta libraries. The first two PCR rounds used TRBV1-TRBV30 primers with a Cbeta primer, roughly 10 cycles each. TCRdb reprocessed the multiplex PCR reads with MiXCR, giving one entry per CDR3 protein. The repertoire holds roughly 120,000 distinct CDR3 sequences, with about 59% as singletons. Bulk tissue was left unsorted, and RNA and DNA were co-extracted from 20-30 mg of it. The sequenced material came from liver tumor tissue from sampling region 1. Subset in this sample: tumor region T1, superior pole. The receptors originated from a woman in her fifties or sixties with primary liver carcinoma and hepatitis B virus infection.

As for this clonotype: The junction does not match germline at one end; this may be a read error. Here the CDR3 reads CTSGLGRGQNEAFF. The CDR3 nucleotides read TGTACCAGCGGCTTAGGACGAGGACAGAACGAAGCTTTCTTT. V gene TRBV11-1 combines with J gene TRBJ1-1; D perhaps matches TRBD1 (6 bases). This CDR3 is built from 14 residues. CDR1 is SGHAT and CDR2 is FQDESV in the germline V gene (reference sequence).

This clonotype was seen ten or more times. The V call is TRBV7-8, the J call TRBJ1-1; tentatively, D is TRBD1 (5 bases). The V end lost 3 bases, the J end lost 5 bases, and 10 bases lay between the germline ends. Germline V gene data show CDR1 as SGHVS and CDR2 as FQNEAQ. This CDR3 spans 13 amino acids. CDR3 region: CASSFKGLTEAFF. CDR3 sequence (DNA): TGTGCCAGCAGCTTTAAGGGGTTGACTGAAGCTTTCTTT.

CDR3 sequence reads: CASSNRDIDSPLHF. As DNA, the CDR3 is TGTGCCAGCAGCAACCGGGACATCGATTCACCCCTCCACTTT. The gene calls are TRBV28 and TRBJ1-6; TRBD1 might be the D (6 bases). The V gene lost 6 bases and the J gene lost 8 bases, with 14 bases spanning the gap. The CDR3 sequence is 14 residues long. CDR1 is MDHEN, CDR2 SYDVKM, per germline. The whole variable domain, remainder taken from reference TRBV28 and TRBJ1-6, is DVKVTQSSRYLVKRTGEKVFLECVQDMDHENMFWYRQDPGLGLRLIYFSYDVKMKEKGDIPEGYSVSREKKERFSLILESASTNQTSMYLCASSNRDIDSPLHFGNGTRLTVT.

As regards this clonotype: This clone may be a read error of a much larger clone one base away. The rearrangement joins TRBV12-3 or TRBV12-4 to TRBJ1-1; 11 bases are shared with TRBD1. Germline trimming cut 9 bases from V and 1 base from J; bases unmatched to any gene: 4. The length of the CDR3 is 14 residues. CDR3 DNA: TGTGCCAGAAGGGACAGGGGGGGGAACACTGAAGCTTTCTTT. Protein sequence: CARRDRGGNTEAFF.

The CDR3 DNA reads TGTGCCAGCAGCTCTGGGACAGTCAAAAACATTCAGTACTTC. Protein sequence: CASSSGTVKNIQYF. This sequence joins TRBV7-9 and TRBJ2-4; 7 bases match TRBD1. Looked up from germline, CDR1 is SEHNR and CDR2 is FQNEAQ (reference sequence). V gave up 4 bases and J gave up 3 bases; unmatched junction bases: 3. The length of the CDR3 is 14 residues.

This clonotype was counted only a few times. The CDR3 DNA reads TGTGCCATAAGCTCCAACACACCGGGACTAGCGGTCTCTGGGGCCAACGTCCTGACTTTC. Translated, it gives CAISSNTPGLAVSGANVLTF. This chain uses TRBV11-2 with TRBJ2-6, with 11 positions matching TRBD2. V dropped 10 bases and J dropped 0; count of bases not matched to a gene: 17. CDR3 size: 20 residues. CDR1 and CDR2 (germline): SGHAT, FQNNGV.